This TCR beta chain was recovered during a study of T-cell memory formation after mild COVID-19. Germline CDR1 and CDR2: SGHTA and FQGNSA. The CDR3 runs 16 residues. The J segment lost 8 bases and the V segment lost 5 bases, leaving 15 bases of the junction unmatched. In this sample, this clonotype turned up a few times. Its antigen is still unknown. Study-wide findings and caveats: Those CD4+ clones that contracted were mainly in CM and EM (CD8+ ones in EMRA). The second-wave clones peaking on day 37 were not confirmed as SARS-CoV-2-specific. Within pre-infection memory, some responding clones were found, suggesting cross-reactive memory joined.

With constant-segment primers, 5'RACE yielded cDNA libraries of TCR alpha and TCR beta that carried sample barcodes and UMIs. TCRdb itself ran the 5' RACE reads through MiXCR, one entry per CDR3 protein. The table includes over 40,000 distinct CDR3 sequences, about 12% detected once. The TCR originated in a man aged 18 to 30 who had mild COVID-19 (a few samples of this study predate the infection). Cell type and time point are not known. V gene TRBV7-2 combines with J gene TRBJ2-1; 7 nucleotides agree with TRBD2. Sequencing was done on a sample of PBMCs or a T cell subset sorted from them (not recorded which). CDR3 sequence reads: CASSRNGGRGYDEQFF. In DNA form, the CDR3 reads TGTGCCAGCAGCCGTAACGGGGGGAGAGGGTATGATGAGCAGTTCTTC.